This T cell receptor beta chain was captured by sequencing in a study of T cell changes during pregnancy in multiple sclerosis. Produced via immunoSEQ multiplex PCR; TCRdb's table is partial and in-frame only. Of 70,000 to 80,000 clones listed, roughly nine tenths are singletons. In germline, CDR1 is MGHRA, CDR2 YSYEKL. The V segment lost 0 bases and the J segment 4 bases; nucleotides outside the gene matches: 13. The CDR3 is made up of 20 amino acids. The chain combines TRBV4-1 with TRBJ1-5; 12 bases match TRBD1. This specimen was peripheral blood, taken before pregnancy. The TCR was taken from a female donor with multiple sclerosis, enrolled in a pregnancy study. DNA for the CDR3: TGCGCCAGCAGCCAAGATCACTTGGGGACAGGGGGCGCGAAGAATCAGCCCCAGCATTTT. As protein: CASSQDHLGTGGAKNQPQHF.